A selection of T cell receptor beta chains follows, all from one sample in a study of blood T cell repertoires in COVID-19. Here immunoSEQ multiplex PCR was the method, and the copy in TCRdb shows in-frame clones only, minus some. The repertoire holds 250,000 to 300,000 clones, with 88% as singletons. What was sequenced was peripheral blood. These receptors were collected from a woman in her twenties or thirties with COVID-19, enrolled during active disease. CDR3s include the opening cysteine and the closing phenylalanine or tryptophan. A D gene is named only where the DNA matches it firmly. Clone sizes are given selectively: once, few, many, or a class where the clone is expanded.

j_call v_call clone_size cdr3_length d_call cdr3_nt cdr3_aa
TRBJ2-1 TRBV3-1/TRBV3-2 NA 18 TRBD2 TGTGCCAGCAGCCGTACGGTTGGAGCGGGAGGCGGATACAATGAGCAGTTCTTC CASSRTVGAGGGYNEQFF
TRBJ2-7 TRBV9 NA 14 TRBD2 TGTGCCAGCAGCACGGGAGGCGGTTATGGCGAGCAGTACTTC CASSTGGGYGEQYF
TRBJ1-2 TRBV6-4 NA 14 TRBD1 TGTGCCAGCAGTGACGGGCAGGGGGCGTATGGCTACACCTTC CASSDGQGAYGYTF
TRBJ1-5 TRBV7-2 NA 14 NA TGTGCCAGCAGCTTAGACAGGATCAATCAGCCCCAGCATTTT CASSLDRINQPQHF
TRBJ2-2 TRBV7-3 NA 15 NA TGTGCCAGCGCCCGGGATTTTGCGAACACCGGGGAGCTGTTTTTT CASARDFANTGELFF
TRBJ2-3 TRBV5-1 NA 15 TRBD1 TGCGCCAGCAGTCGGACAGGCCCCCACACAGATACGCAGTATTTT CASSRTGPHTDTQYF
TRBJ2-7 TRBV7-2 NA 12 NA TGTGCCAGCAGCTACACTACCTACGAGCAGTACTTC CASSYTTYEQYF
TRBJ1-2 TRBV7-9 NA 14 TRBD1 TGTGCCAGCACCGGGGACAGGGTTTTTGGCGGCTACACCTTC CASTGDRVFGGYTF
TRBJ1-5 TRBV19 NA 14 TRBD1 TGTGCCAGTAGTACCGACAGGGTAGGACAGCCCCAGCATTTT CASSTDRVGQPQHF
TRBJ1-5 TRBV19 NA 14 TRBD1 TGTGCCAGTCGACAGGGGACCCACAATCAGCCCCAGCATTTT CASRQGTHNQPQHF
TRBJ1-2 TRBV6-6 NA 14 TRBD1 TGTGCCAGCAGTATCACAGGGGGCGGTTATGGCTACACCTTC CASSITGGGYGYTF
TRBJ2-1 TRBV27 NA 14 NA TGTGCCAGCAGTTTTTATCAGGGCTTGAGTGAGCAGTTCTTC CASSFYQGLSEQFF
TRBJ2-6 TRBV28 NA 18 NA TGTGCCAGCAGTTTTGGAGGGACAGCCCAATTTGGGGCCAACGTCCTGACTTTC CASSFGGTAQFGANVLTF
TRBJ2-7 TRBV6-5 NA 15 TRBD1 TGTGCCAGCAGTACTCGTTGGACAGGGAACCACGAGCAGTACTTC CASSTRWTGNHEQYF
TRBJ2-3 TRBV9 NA 15 NA TGTGCCAGCAGCACGTACGGGGGTTCCACAGATACGCAGTATTTT CASSTYGGSTDTQYF
TRBJ1-5 TRBV4-1 NA 16 NA TGCGCCAGCAGCCAAGTCAGGGGAGCTAGCAATCAGCCCCAGCATTTT CASSQVRGASNQPQHF
TRBJ1-3 TRBV19 NA 14 NA TGTGCCAGTTCAACAGGCCACTCTGGAAACACCATATATTTT CASSTGHSGNTIYF
TRBJ2-1 TRBV29-1 NA 17 TRBD2 TGCAGCGCCGAAGGTAGCGGGAGGGCCAGGGCCTACAATGAGCAGTTCTTC CSAEGSGRARAYNEQFF
TRBJ2-2 TRBV20-1 NA 16 TRBD2 TGCAGTGCTAGTACTCTAGCGGGAGCAGTCACCGGGGAGCTGTTTTTT CSASTLAGAVTGELFF
TRBJ2-7 TRBV2 NA 13 TRBD1 TGTGCCAGCAGGGGGACAGGGGGTCACGAGCAGTACTTC CASRGTGGHEQYF
TRBJ2-7 TRBV6-5 NA 14 NA TGTGCCAGCAGCACACGACAGAAGCACTACGAGCAGTACTTC CASSTRQKHYEQYF
TRBJ2-7 TRBV20-1 NA 11 NA TGCAGTGCAGCTTACTCCTACGAGCAGTACTTC CSAAYSYEQYF
TRBJ2-6 TRBV24-1 NA 19 TRBD1 TGTGCCACCAGTGATCGATCGACAGGGGGGCCCTCTGGGGCCAACGTCCTGACTTTC CATSDRSTGGPSGANVLTF
TRBJ1-1 TRBV4-1 NA 15 NA TGCGCCAGCAGCCAAGAGTCCAGGGCGAACACTGAAGCTTTCTTT CASSQESRANTEAFF
TRBJ2-3 TRBV11-2 NA 16 NA TGTGCCAGCAGGCCACAGGGGGGGCTTGGGTCAGATACGCAGTATTTT CASRPQGGLGSDTQYF
TRBJ2-3 TRBV5-4 NA 15 NA TGTGCCAGCAGCTCCGGTGGAGATGGCACAGATACGCAGTATTTT CASSSGGDGTDTQYF
TRBJ2-5 TRBV2 NA 15 NA TGTGCCAGCAGTGAACAGGGTGTAGGGCAAGAGACCCAGTACTTC CASSEQGVGQETQYF
TRBJ2-2 TRBV7-9 NA 15 NA TGTGCCAGCAGCTTAGACCACTCGAACACCGGGGAGCTGTTTTTT CASSLDHSNTGELFF
TRBJ1-6 TRBV7-2 once 12 NA TGTGCCAGCAGCTCCGAGAATAAGTCGCTCCACTTT CASSSENKSLHF
TRBJ1-5 TRBV6-6 NA 13 NA TGTGCCAGCAGAGGGACAAAGAATCAGCCCCAGCATTTT CASRGTKNQPQHF
TRBJ2-7 TRBV6-5 once 15 TRBD1 TGTGCCAGCAGTTACTCGGCAGGGGGCGGCTACGAGCAGTACTTC CASSYSAGGGYEQYF
TRBJ2-1 TRBV28 NA 12 NA TGTGCCAGCAGAGGGGGAGGGAATGAGCAGTTCTTC CASRGGGNEQFF
TRBJ2-2 TRBV24-1 NA 14 TRBD2 TGTGCCACCAGGACTAGCGGAGACACCGGGGAGCTGTTTTTT CATRTSGDTGELFF
TRBJ2-7 TRBV2 NA 13 NA TGTGCCAGCACGAATCACGGGGTTTACGAGCAGTACTTC CASTNHGVYEQYF
TRBJ2-1 TRBV30 NA 13 NA TGTGCCTGGACAGGGCGGGGCCGGGAAGAGCAGTTCTTC CAWTGRGREEQFF
TRBJ2-1 TRBV12-5 NA 15 TRBD2 TGTGCTAGTGGTTTGATATCGGGAGGGCTCAATGAGCAGTTCTTC CASGLISGGLNEQFF
TRBJ1-1 TRBV11-2 NA 14 NA TGTGCCAGCAGCTTAGCGGGACAGAACACTGAAGCTTTCTTT CASSLAGQNTEAFF
TRBJ1-2 TRBV4-3 NA 15 TRBD1 TGCGCCAGCAGCCAAGAAGGTGGGACAGGGTATGGCTACACCTTC CASSQEGGTGYGYTF
TRBJ2-7 TRBV25-1 NA 12 TRBD2 TGTGCCAGCAGTGGGGGGGGATACGAGCAGTACTTC CASSGGGYEQYF
TRBJ1-6 TRBV7-9 NA 14 NA TGTGCCAGCAGCTTATTGCAGTATAATTCACCCCTCCACTTT CASSLLQYNSPLHF
TRBJ2-5 TRBV30 NA 14 NA TGTGCCTGGATCCCTACAGGGCTCCAAGAGACCCAGTACTTC CAWIPTGLQETQYF
TRBJ2-1 TRBV27 NA 11 NA TGTGCCAGCAGCCCCGGTTATGAGCAGTTCTTC CASSPGYEQFF
TRBJ2-3 TRBV5-1 NA 16 TRBD2 TGCGCCAGCAGCTTGCGTAGCGGGAGGACCACAGATACGCAGTATTTT CASSLRSGRTTDTQYF
TRBJ1-5 TRBV7-2 NA 14 NA TGTGCCAGCAGCTTAGTTCCCTTCGATCAGCCCCAGCATTTT CASSLVPFDQPQHF
TRBJ2-7 TRBV7-2 NA 14 NA TGTGCCAGCAGCCGTCAAGTTGAGGGCTACGAGCAGTACTTC CASSRQVEGYEQYF
TRBJ2-7 TRBV14 NA 14 TRBD1 TGTGCCAGCAGCCAACTCGGACAGGGGCGGGAGCAGTACTTC CASSQLGQGREQYF
TRBJ1-5 TRBV2 NA 14 NA TGTGCCAGCAGTACCGAGAGGATCGGGGAGCCCCAGCATTTT CASSTERIGEPQHF
TRBJ2-7 TRBV10-3 NA 13 TRBD2 TGTGCCATCAGTGAGATTGAAGCGGGGGAGCAGTACTTC CAISEIEAGEQYF
TRBJ1-2 TRBV6-1 NA 14 TRBD1 TGTGCCAGCAGTGAAGAGGGGGCCCGGAGAGGCTACACCTTC CASSEEGARRGYTF
TRBJ1-5 TRBV7-2 NA 13 NA TGTGCCAGCAGCCTTGATACCCGGCAGCCCCAGCATTTT CASSLDTRQPQHF
TRBJ2-1 TRBV3-1/TRBV3-2 NA 15 TRBD2 TGTGCCAGCAGCTTCTCTGGACTAGCGAAGAATGAGCAGTTCTTC CASSFSGLAKNEQFF
TRBJ2-1 TRBV4-1 NA 16 TRBD2 TGCGCCAGCAGCGCCCATAGCGGGAGCTCCTACAATGAGCAGTTCTTC CASSAHSGSSYNEQFF